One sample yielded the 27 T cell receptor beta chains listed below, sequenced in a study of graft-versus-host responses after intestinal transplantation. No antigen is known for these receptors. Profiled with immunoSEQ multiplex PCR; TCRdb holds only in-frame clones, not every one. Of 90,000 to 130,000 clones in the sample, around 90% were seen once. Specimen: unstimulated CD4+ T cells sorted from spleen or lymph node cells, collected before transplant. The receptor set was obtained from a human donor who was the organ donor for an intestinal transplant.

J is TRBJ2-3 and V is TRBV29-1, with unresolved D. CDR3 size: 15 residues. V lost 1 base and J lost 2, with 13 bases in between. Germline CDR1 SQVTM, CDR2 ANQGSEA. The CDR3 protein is CSVEGPSPFTDTQYF. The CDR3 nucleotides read TGCAGCGTTGAAGGCCCCAGTCCTTTCACAGATACGCAGTATTTT.

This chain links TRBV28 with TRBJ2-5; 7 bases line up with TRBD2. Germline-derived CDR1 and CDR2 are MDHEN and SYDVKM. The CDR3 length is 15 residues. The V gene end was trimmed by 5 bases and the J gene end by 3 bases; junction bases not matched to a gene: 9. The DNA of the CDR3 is TGTGCCAGCAGTCCCCGGGACTACTATAAAGAGACCCAGTACTTC. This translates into CASSPRDYYKETQYF.

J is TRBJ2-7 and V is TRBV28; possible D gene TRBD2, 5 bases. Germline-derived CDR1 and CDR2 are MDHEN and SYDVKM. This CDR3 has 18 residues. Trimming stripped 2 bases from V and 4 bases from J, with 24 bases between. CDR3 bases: TGTGCCAGCAGTTTACTTCGGTGGGAAGAGAGGGATAAATACGAGCAGTACTTC. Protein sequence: CASSLLRWEERDKYEQYF.

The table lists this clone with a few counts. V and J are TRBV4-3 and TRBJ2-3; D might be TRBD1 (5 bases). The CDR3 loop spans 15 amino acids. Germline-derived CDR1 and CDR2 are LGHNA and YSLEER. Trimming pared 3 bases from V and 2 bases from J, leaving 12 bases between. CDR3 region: CASSHQGINTDTQYF. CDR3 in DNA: TGCGCCAGCAGCCATCAGGGAATTAACACAGATACGCAGTATTTT.

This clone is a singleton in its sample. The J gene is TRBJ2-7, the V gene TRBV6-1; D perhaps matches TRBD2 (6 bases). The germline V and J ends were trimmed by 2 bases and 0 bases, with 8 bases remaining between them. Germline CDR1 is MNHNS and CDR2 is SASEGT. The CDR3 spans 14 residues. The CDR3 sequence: CASSESRDSYEQYF. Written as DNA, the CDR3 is TGTGCCAGCAGTGAATCGCGGGACTCCTACGAGCAGTACTTC.

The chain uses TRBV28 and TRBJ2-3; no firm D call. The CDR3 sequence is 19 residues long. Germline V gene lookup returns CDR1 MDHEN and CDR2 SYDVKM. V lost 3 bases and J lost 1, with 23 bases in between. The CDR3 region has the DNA TGTGCCAGCAGTTTTGTGGGTTTTCGCCCCAGTTCGGGCACAGATACGCAGTATTTT. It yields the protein CASSFVGFRPSSGTDTQYF.

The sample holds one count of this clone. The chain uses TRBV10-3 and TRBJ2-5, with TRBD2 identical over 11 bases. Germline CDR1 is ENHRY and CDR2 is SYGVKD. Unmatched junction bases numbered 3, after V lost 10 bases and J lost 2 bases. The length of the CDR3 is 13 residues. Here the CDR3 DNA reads TGTGCCACGGGACTAGCGGCTCAAGAGACCCAGTACTTC. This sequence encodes CATGLAAQETQYF.

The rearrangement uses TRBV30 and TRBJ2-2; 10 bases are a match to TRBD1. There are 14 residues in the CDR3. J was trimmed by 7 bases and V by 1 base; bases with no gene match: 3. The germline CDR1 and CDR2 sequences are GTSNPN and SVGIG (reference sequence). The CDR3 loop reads CAWSATGGGGELFF. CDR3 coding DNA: TGTGCCTGGAGTGCGACAGGGGGCGGCGGGGAGCTGTTTTTT.

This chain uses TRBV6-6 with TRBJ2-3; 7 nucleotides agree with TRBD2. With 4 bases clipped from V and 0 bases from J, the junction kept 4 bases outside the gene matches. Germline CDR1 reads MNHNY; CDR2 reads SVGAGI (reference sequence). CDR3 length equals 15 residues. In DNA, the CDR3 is TGTGCCAGCAGTTCCCCTAGCGGAAGCACAGATACGCAGTATTTT. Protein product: CASSSPSGSTDTQYF.

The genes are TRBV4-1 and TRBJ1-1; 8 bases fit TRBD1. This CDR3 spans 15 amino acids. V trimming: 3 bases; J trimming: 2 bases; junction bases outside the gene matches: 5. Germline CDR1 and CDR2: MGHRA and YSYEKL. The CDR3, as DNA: TGCGCCAGCAGCCATCCGGGACAGGTCAACACTGAAGCTTTCTTT. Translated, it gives CASSHPGQVNTEAFF.

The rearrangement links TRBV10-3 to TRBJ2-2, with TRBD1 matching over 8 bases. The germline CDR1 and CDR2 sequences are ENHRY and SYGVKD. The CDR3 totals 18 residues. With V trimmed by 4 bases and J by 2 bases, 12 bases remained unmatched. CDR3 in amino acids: CAISGHHQGALNTGELFF. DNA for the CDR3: TGTGCCATCAGTGGACATCACCAGGGGGCGCTTAACACCGGGGAGCTGTTTTTT.

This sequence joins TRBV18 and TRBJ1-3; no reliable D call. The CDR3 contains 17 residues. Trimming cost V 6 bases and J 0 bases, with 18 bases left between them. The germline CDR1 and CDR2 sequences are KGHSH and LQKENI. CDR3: CASSPPLPAPSGNTIYF. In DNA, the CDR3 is TGTGCCAGCTCCCCCCCCCTCCCAGCACCCTCTGGAAACACCATATATTTT.

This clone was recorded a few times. The DNA of the CDR3 is TGTGCCAGCAGTATCCTCCGGGTCAGGAACACTGAAGCTTTCTTT. Translating gives CASSILRVRNTEAFF. The chain combines TRBV28 with TRBJ1-1, with no clear D. The CDR3 length is 15 residues. Germline V CDR1 and CDR2: MDHEN, SYDVKM. Trimming left V 5 bases short and J 1 base short, with 14 bases between.

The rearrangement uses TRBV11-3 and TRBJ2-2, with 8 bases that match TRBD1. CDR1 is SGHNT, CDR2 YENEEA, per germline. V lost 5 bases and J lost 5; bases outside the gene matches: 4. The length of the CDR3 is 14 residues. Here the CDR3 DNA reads TGTGCCAGCAGCCTGGGACAGGCGACCGGGGAGCTGTTTTTT. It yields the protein CASSLGQATGELFF.

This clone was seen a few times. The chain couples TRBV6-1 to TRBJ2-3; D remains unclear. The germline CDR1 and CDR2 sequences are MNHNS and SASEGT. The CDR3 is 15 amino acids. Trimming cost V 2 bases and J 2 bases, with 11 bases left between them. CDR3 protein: CASSELWAATDTQYF. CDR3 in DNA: TGTGCCAGCAGTGAATTATGGGCGGCCACAGATACGCAGTATTTT.

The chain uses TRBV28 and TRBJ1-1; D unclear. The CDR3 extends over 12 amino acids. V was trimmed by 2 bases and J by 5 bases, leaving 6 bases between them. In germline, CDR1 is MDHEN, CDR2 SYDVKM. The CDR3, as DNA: TGTGCCAGCAGTTTAAGTTGGACTGAAGCTTTCTTT. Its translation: CASSLSWTEAFF.

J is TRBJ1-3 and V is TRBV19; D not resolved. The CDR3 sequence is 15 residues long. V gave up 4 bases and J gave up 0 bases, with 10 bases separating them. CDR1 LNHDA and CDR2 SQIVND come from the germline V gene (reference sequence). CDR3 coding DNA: TGTGCCAGTAGTAGCGCGGGGTACTCTGGAAACACCATATATTTT. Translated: CASSSAGYSGNTIYF.

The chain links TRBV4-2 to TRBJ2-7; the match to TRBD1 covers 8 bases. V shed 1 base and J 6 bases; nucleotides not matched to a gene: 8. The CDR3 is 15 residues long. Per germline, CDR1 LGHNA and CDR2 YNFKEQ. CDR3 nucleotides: TGTGCCAGCAGCCAAGTGGCCTCCACAGGGGGCGAGCAGTACTTC. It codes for CASSQVASTGGEQYF.

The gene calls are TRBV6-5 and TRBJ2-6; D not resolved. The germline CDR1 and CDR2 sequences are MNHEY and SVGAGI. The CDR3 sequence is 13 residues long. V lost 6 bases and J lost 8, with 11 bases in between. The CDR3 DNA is TGTGCCAGCAGGAACACTGAGTCCAACGTCCTGACTTTC. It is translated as CASRNTESNVLTF.

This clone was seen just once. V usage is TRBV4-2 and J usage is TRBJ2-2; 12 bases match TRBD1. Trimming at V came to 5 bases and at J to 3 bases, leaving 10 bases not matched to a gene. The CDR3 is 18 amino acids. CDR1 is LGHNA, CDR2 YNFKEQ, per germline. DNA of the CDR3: TGTGCCAGCAGCGCCGCTCGGGACAGGGGGCTTGACACCGGGGAGCTGTTTTTT. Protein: CASSAARDRGLDTGELFF.

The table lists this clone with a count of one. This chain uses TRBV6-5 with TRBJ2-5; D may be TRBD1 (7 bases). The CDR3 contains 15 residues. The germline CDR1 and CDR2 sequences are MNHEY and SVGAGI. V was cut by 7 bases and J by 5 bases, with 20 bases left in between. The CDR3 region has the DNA TGTGCCAGCACGAGGGGGCCGGGACTCTCTGAGACCCAGTACTTC. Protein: CASTRGPGLSETQYF.

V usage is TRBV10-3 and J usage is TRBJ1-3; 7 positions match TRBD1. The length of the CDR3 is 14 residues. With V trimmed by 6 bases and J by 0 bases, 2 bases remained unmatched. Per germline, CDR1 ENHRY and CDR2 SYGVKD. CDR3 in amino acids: CAIRTGVSGNTIYF. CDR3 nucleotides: TGTGCCATCAGAACAGGGGTCTCTGGAAACACCATATATTTT.

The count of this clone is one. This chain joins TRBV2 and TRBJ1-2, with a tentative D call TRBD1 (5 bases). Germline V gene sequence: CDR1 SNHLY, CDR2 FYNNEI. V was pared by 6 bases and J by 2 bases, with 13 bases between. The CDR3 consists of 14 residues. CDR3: CASSPGLSNYGYTF. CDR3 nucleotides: TGTGCCAGCAGCCCGGGACTGTCGAACTATGGCTACACCTTC.

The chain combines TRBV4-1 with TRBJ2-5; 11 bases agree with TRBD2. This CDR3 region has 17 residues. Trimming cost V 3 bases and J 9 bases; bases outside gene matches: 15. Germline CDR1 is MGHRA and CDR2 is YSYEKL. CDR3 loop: CASSHGGLAGTPQPQYF. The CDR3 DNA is TGCGCCAGCAGCCACGGCGGACTAGCGGGCACTCCCCAGCCCCAGTACTTC.

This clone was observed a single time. The CDR3 sequence: CASSLYVVGTYNEQFF. The CDR3 region has the DNA TGTGCCAGCAGCTTGTATGTGGTGGGGACCTACAATGAGCAGTTCTTC. The rearrangement uses TRBV7-9 and TRBJ2-1; D is unresolved. The CDR3 runs to 16 residues. Between the trimmed V and J ends, which lost 3 bases and 2 bases, there was a span of 14 bases. Germline CDR1 SEHNR, CDR2 FQNEAQ (reference sequence).

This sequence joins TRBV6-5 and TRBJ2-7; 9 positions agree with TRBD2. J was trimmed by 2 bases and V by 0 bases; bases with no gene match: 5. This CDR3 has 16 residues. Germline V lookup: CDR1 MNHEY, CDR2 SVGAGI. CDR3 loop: CASSYSALAGAYEQYF. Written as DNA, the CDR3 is TGTGCCAGCAGTTACTCGGCGTTAGCGGGGGCCTACGAGCAGTACTTC.

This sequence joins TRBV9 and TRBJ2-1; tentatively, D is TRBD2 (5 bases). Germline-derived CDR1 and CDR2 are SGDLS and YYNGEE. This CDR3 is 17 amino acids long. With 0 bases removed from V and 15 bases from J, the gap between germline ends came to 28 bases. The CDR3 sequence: CASSVGGLRPLMSRPFF. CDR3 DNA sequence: TGTGCCAGCAGCGTAGGAGGGCTCCGCCCCCTAATGAGCAGGCCGTTCTTC.